These 10 T cell receptor beta chains came from one sample sequenced in a study of blood T cell repertoires in COVID-19. Clones were read by immunoSEQ multiplex PCR, and TCRdb kept only the in-frame ones, dropping some. The sample contains about 230,000 clones, about 80% of which appear only once. The sample taken for sequencing was peripheral blood. The receptor source for this set is a man aged 50 to 59 with active or convalescent COVID-19.

This clone was counted once. The rearrangement links TRBV11-2 to TRBJ1-2; 10 positions match TRBD1. Germline CDR1 SGHAT, CDR2 FQNNGV. V dropped 8 bases and J dropped 3; count of bases not matched to a gene: 6. The CDR3 sequence is 14 residues long. The CDR3: CASSGTGDHYGYTF. CDR3 nucleotides: TGTGCCAGCTCCGGGACAGGGGACCACTATGGCTACACCTTC.

The V gene is TRBV2, the J gene TRBJ2-1; 9 positions match TRBD1. This CDR3 is 16 amino acids long. The V gene's germline CDR1 is SNHLY and CDR2 FYNNEI. The V gene end was trimmed by 7 bases and the J gene end by 0 bases; junction bases not matched to a gene: 7. CDR3 DNA: TGTGCCAGCATTAGTTTGGGACAGGGCTCCTACAATGAGCAGTTCTTC. This translates into CASISLGQGSYNEQFF.

The rearrangement joins TRBV4-3 to TRBJ2-1; 9 bases agree with TRBD1. J lost 8 bases, V lost 1 base, and 3 bases had no gene match. CDR3 length: 14 amino acids. CDR1 is LGHNA, CDR2 YSLEER, per germline. For the CDR3, the DNA is TGCGCCAGCAGCCAAGGACAGGGGGGGGATGAGCAGTTCTTC. Protein product: CASSQGQGGDEQFF.

The rearrangement joins TRBV7-3 to TRBJ2-3; a possible D gene is TRBD2 (6 bases). Trimming took off 5 bases at V and 2 bases at J, with 11 bases between the two ends. Germline V lookup: CDR1 SGHTA, CDR2 FQGTGA. The CDR3 consists of 14 residues. The CDR3 coding sequence is TGTGCCAGCAGCCTCACGGGGGTCACAGATACGCAGTATTTT. This translates into CASSLTGVTDTQYF. The whole variable domain, remainder taken from reference TRBV7-3 and TRBJ2-3, is GAGVSQTPSNKVTEKGKYVELRCDPISGHTALYWYRQSLGQGPEFLIYFQGTGAADDSGLPNDRFFAVRPEGSVSTLKIQRTERGDSAVYLCASSLTGVTDTQYFGPGTRLTVL.

The J gene is TRBJ2-2, the V gene TRBV4-2; maybe TRBD1 (6 bases). The CDR3 contains 17 residues. V shed 0 bases and J shed 0 bases, with 11 bases lying between them. From germline, CDR1 is LGHNA and CDR2 YNFKEQ. This CDR3 reads CASSQDENRANTGELFF. DNA of the CDR3: TGTGCCAGCAGCCAAGATGAAAACAGGGCGAACACCGGGGAGCTGTTTTTT.

For this clone: Its ends do not fully match the called genes, so a read error is possible. This sequence joins TRBV7-7 and TRBJ2-5; TRBD1 agrees at 7 bases. The CDR3 runs 15 residues. The germline V gene encodes CDR1 SSHAT and CDR2 FNYEAQ (reference sequence). The CDR3 region is CASSSGTVYQGTQYF. DNA of the CDR3: TGTGCCAGCAGCTCTGGGACAGTGTACCAAGGGACCCAGTACTTC. Based on the CDR3 plus reference TRBV7-7 and TRBJ2-5, the full variable domain is GAGVSQSPRYKVTKRGQDVTLRCDPISSHATLYWYQQALGQGPEFLTYFNYEAQPDKSGLPSDRFSAERPEGSISTLTIQRTEQRDSAMYRCASSSGTVYQGTQYFGPGTRLLVL.

This clone has only one observation. V usage is TRBV2 and J usage is TRBJ1-5; tentatively, D is TRBD1 (6 bases). The V gene lost 4 bases and the J gene lost 6 bases, with 13 bases spanning the gap. CDR1 is SNHLY, CDR2 FYNNEI, per germline. The CDR3 runs to 14 residues. This CDR3 reads CASSARGSGQPQHF. Written as DNA, the CDR3 is TGTGCCAGCAGTGCGAGGGGGTCAGGTCAGCCCCAGCATTTT.

This clone appeared once. The chain links TRBV5-1 to TRBJ2-5; TRBD2 might be the D (7 bases). The CDR3 runs to 16 residues. Germline V gene data show CDR1 as SGHRS and CDR2 as YFSETQ. Trimming removed 0 bases at V and 3 bases at J, with 15 bases between. The CDR3 spells CASSLAGGLPKETQYF. The CDR3 nucleotides read TGCGCCAGCAGCTTGGCGGGGGGCCTTCCAAAAGAGACCCAGTACTTC.

This chain joins TRBV18 and TRBJ1-3; D gene uncertain. The germline V gene has CDR1 KGHSH and CDR2 LQKENI. V lost 2 bases to trimming and J lost 2 bases, with 10 bases between them. The CDR3 is 15 residues long. The CDR3 reads CASSPVWQTGNTIYF. CDR3 DNA sequence: TGTGCCAGCTCACCAGTTTGGCAGACTGGAAACACCATATATTTT.

The J gene is TRBJ1-1, the V gene TRBV19; TRBD1 aligns across 7 bases. After removal of 5 bases from V and 6 bases from J, the junction contained 6 bases not matched to a gene. There are 13 residues in the CDR3. Germline values: CDR1 LNHDA, CDR2 SQIVND (reference sequence). CDR3 nucleotide sequence: TGTGCCAGTAGTGCGACAGGGATTGCTGAAGCTTTCTTT. Translation: CASSATGIAEAFF.